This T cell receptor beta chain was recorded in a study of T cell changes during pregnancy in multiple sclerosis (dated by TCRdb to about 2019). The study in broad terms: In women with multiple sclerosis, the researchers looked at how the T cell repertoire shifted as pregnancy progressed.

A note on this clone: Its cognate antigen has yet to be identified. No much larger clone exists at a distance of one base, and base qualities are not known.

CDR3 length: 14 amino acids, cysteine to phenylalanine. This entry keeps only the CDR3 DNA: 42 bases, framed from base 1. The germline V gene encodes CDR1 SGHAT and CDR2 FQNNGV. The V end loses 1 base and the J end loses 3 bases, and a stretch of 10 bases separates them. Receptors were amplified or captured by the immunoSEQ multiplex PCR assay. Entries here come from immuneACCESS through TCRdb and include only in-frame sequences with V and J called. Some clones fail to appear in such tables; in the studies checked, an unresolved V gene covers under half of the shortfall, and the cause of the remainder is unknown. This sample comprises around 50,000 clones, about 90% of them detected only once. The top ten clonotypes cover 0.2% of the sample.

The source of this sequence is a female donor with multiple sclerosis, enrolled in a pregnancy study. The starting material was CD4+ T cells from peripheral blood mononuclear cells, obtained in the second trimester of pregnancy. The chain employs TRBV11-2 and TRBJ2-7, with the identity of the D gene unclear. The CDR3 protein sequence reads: CASSLVVSHYEQYF. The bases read TGTGCCAGCAGCTTAGTGGTAAGCCACTACGAGCAGTACTTC.